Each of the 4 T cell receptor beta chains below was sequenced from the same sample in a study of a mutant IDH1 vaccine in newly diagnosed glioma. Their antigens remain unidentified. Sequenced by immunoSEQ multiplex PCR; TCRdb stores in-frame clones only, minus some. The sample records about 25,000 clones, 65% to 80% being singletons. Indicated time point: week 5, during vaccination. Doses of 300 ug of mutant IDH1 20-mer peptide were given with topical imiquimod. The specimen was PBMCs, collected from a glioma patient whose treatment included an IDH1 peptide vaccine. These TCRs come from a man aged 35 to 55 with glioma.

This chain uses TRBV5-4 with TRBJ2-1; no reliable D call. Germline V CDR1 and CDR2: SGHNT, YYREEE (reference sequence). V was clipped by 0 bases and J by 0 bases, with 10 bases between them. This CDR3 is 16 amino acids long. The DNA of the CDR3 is TGTGCCAGCAGCTTGGGATCGGCCGGCTCCTACAATGAGCAGTTCTTC. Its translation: CASSLGSAGSYNEQFF.

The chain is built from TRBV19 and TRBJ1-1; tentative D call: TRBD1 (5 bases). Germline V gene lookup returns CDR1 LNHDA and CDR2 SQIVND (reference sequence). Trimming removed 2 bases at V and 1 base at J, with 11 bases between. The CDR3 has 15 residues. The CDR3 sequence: CASSISDSPNTEAFF. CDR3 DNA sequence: TGTGCCAGTAGTATATCAGACAGTCCGAACACTGAAGCTTTCTTT.

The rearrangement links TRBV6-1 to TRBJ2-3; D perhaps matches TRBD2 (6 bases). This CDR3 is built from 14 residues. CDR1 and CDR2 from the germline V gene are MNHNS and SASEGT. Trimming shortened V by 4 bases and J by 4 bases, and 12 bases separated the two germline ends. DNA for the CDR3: TGTGCCAGCAGTGTACCTAGCGATTCAGATACGCAGTATTTT. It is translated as CASSVPSDSDTQYF.

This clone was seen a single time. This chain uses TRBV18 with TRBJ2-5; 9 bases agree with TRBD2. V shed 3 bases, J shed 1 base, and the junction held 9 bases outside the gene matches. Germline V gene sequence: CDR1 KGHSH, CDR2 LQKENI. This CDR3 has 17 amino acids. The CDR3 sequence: CASSPFPGTSLQETQYF. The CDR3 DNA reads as TGTGCCAGCTCACCGTTTCCCGGGACTAGCCTCCAAGAGACCCAGTACTTC.